This T cell receptor (beta chain) was profiled in a study of T cell repertoires in cytomegalovirus infection. As for the study in general: Indications of both CMV infection and matching HLA type were provided by public TCR beta signatures. Study conclusions and caveats: CMV-specific HLA-C-restricted TCR beta clonotypes dominated the ex vivo response.

Germline CDR1 is SGHTA and CDR2 is FQGTGA. V shed 5 bases and J shed 6 bases, with 19 bases lying between them. The CDR3 totals 15 residues. Via MiXCR, TCRdb re-called the reads, giving one row per CDR3 protein. The repertoire consists of fewer than 550,000 distinct CDR3 sequences, with 16% occurring once and the leading ten covering roughly 25%. In the case of this clonotype: Its specificity is unknown.

This TCR was sampled from a human donor in good health (CMV status not recorded). Some clones in this sample may be carry-over from other donors' samples. V and J are TRBV7-3 and TRBJ1-2; unclear D gene. The sequencing input was CD8+ T cells from PBMCs. The CDR3 reads CASSPSNSGVDGYTF. DNA of the CDR3: TGTGCCAGCAGCCCCTCGAATAGCGGGGTTGATGGCTACACCTTC.